This record covers a single TCR beta chain. Its antigen is as yet unknown. V shed 2 bases and J shed 3 bases, with 13 bases lying between them. CDR3 length equals 16 residues. Per the germline V gene, CDR1 is KGHDR and CDR2 is SFDVKD. The record originates from a study of identical twins. The study's findings and limits: Clonotypes of the beta chain that were abundant in cord blood carried fewer insertions (memory repertoires showed none). Cross-sectional statistics, not tracking of the same donors, supported the conclusions. Out-of-frame alpha sequences that twins shared showed excess low generation probability.

Through template switching, a universal primer site was introduced, and the cDNA contained unique molecular identifiers. Using its own MiXCR run on the 5' RACE reads, TCRdb lists one record per CDR3 protein. The data contain 1,800,000 or so distinct CDR3 sequences, 32% of them singletons. Source material: cord blood. This chain uses TRBV24-1 with TRBJ2-1; D is possibly TRBD1 (6 bases). This receptor was identified in a newborn girl in good health. The CDR3 DNA sequence: TGTGCCACCAGTGATTCCCAGGGGATAGTCTACAATGAGCAGTTCTTC. Translation gives CATSDSQGIVYNEQFF.